Below, 7 T cell receptor beta chains from the same sample are listed, as sequenced in a study of beta chain features in type 1 diabetes. cDNA synthesis used the whole RNA isolate, giving expressed TCRB sequences. This table comes from immunoSEQ multiplex PCR, and its TCRdb copy is limited to in-frame clones, with some not included. Of around 300,000 clones in the sample, about 8% were seen once. Sequencing was done on a sample of central memory CD4+ T cells from blood. The origin of the receptors is a woman between 18 and 29 years old in good health.

The DNA for the CDR3 is TGTGCCAGCAGCTTATCGTCCAGGGGGCGAACTGCTAACTATGGCTACACCTTC. Protein product: CASSLSSRGRTANYGYTF. The gene calls are TRBV11-2 and TRBJ1-2, with 8 positions matching TRBD1. The CDR3 is made up of 18 amino acids. Losses at the gene ends were 2 bases for V and 0 bases for J; bases not matched to a gene: 11. Germline lookup yields CDR1 SGHAT and CDR2 FQNNGV.

The gene calls are TRBV2 and TRBJ1-6; 7 bases are a match to TRBD1. CDR1 is SNHLY and CDR2 is FYNNEI in the germline V gene. This CDR3 is 15 amino acids long. The V and J ends lost 1 base and 10 bases, in that order; junction bases with no gene match: 7. Here the CDR3 DNA reads TGTGCCAGCAGTGAAGTGACAGGGCGTTCCTCACCCCTCCACTTT. This sequence encodes CASSEVTGRSSPLHF.

This clone occurred a few times. V and J are TRBV27 and TRBJ2-3, with D maybe TRBD2 (6 bases). Germline CDR1 reads MNHEY; CDR2 reads SMNVEV (reference sequence). V lost 5 bases and J lost 1, with 10 bases in between. The CDR3 totals 14 residues. CDR3: CASSGGLGTDTQYF. The CDR3 coding sequence is TGTGCCAGCAGTGGGGGACTGGGCACAGATACGCAGTATTTT.

The sample holds a few counts of this clone. The rearrangement links TRBV2 to TRBJ2-2; 7 positions agree with TRBD1. Germline-derived CDR1 and CDR2 are SNHLY and FYNNEI. The ends lost 6 bases at V and 7 bases at J; junction bases unmatched: 11. CDR3 size: 15 residues. CDR3 region: CASSADRARGGELFF. In DNA form, the CDR3 reads TGTGCCAGCAGCGCCGACAGGGCTCGCGGCGGGGAGCTGTTTTTT.

This clone was seen more than once but under ten times. CDR3 residues: CASLKREASGGQYF. CDR3 DNA: TGTGCCAGCCTGAAGCGGGAGGCCTCCGGGGGGCAGTACTTC. The chain joins TRBV6-6 to TRBJ2-7; 9 bases match TRBD2. V dropped 8 bases and J dropped 9; count of bases not matched to a gene: 14. This CDR3 has 14 residues. CDR1 and CDR2 from the germline V gene are MNHNY and SVGAGI (reference sequence).

This clone was counted between two and nine times. The chain uses TRBV30 and TRBJ1-2; maybe TRBD1 (6 bases). CDR3 length: 15 residues. Germline lookup yields CDR1 GTSNPN and CDR2 SVGIG (reference sequence). V was shortened by 4 bases and J by 3 bases, with 18 bases between the two germline ends. CDR3 amino acids: CAWTQRGGQYYGYTF. The CDR3 DNA reads as TGTGCCTGGACCCAGAGGGGGGGCCAGTACTATGGCTACACCTTC.

This clone has only a few counts. The V and J genes are TRBV7-2 and TRBJ2-3; 10 bases agree with TRBD2. V lost 5 bases to trimming and J lost 7 bases; unmatched junction nucleotides: 9. This CDR3 has 15 amino acids. Germline CDR1 reads SGHTA; CDR2 reads FQGNSA. The CDR3: CASSLLAGERNTQYF. The CDR3 DNA reads as TGTGCCAGCAGCCTCCTAGCGGGGGAGAGGAATACGCAGTATTTT.